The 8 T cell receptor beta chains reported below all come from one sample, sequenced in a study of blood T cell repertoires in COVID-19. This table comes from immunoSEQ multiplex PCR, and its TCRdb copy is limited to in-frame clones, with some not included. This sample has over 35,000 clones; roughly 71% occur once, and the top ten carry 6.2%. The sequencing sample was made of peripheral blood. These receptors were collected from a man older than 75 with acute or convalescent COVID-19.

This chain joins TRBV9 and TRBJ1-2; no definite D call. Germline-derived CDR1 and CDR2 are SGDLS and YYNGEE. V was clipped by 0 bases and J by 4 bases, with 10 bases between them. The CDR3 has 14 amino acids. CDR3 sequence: CASSVGSNIYGYTF. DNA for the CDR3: TGTGCCAGCAGCGTAGGCAGTAATATCTATGGCTACACCTTC.

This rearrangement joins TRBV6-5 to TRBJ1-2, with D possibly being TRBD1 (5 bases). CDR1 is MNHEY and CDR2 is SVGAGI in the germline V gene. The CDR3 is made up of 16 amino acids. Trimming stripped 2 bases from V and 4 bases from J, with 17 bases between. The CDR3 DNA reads TGTGCCAGCAGTTACACCGGAACCAGAAGGGGCTATGGCTACACCTTC. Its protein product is CASSYTGTRRGYGYTF.

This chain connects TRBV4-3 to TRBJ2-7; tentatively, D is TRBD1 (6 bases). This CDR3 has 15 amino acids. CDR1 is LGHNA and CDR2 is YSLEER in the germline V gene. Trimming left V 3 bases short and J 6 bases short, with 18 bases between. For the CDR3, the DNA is TGCGCCAGCAGCCAGAGCCTCGGACAGACCGGCGAGCAGTACTTC. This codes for CASSQSLGQTGEQYF.

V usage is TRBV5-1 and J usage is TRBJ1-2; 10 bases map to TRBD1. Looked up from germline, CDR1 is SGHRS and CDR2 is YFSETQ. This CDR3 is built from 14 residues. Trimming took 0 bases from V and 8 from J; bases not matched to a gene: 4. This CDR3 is CASSLAGGQGGYTF. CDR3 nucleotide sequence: TGCGCCAGCAGCTTGGCCGGGGGACAGGGGGGCTACACCTTC.

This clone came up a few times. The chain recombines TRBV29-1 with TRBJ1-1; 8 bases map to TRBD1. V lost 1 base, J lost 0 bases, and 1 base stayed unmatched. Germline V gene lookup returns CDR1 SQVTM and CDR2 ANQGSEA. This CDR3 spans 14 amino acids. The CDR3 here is CSVEGTGMNTEAFF. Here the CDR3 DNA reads TGCAGCGTTGAAGGGACAGGGATGAACACTGAAGCTTTCTTT.

In nucleotides, the CDR3 is TGTGCCAGCAGTTACTCGAGAGGAGGGGTCACTGAAGCTTTCTTT. This encodes CASSYSRGGVTEAFF. The gene calls are TRBV6-6 and TRBJ1-1, with D maybe TRBD1 (5 bases). V was clipped by 0 bases and J by 4 bases, with 12 bases between them. CDR1 is MNHNY, CDR2 SVGAGI, per germline (reference sequence). The CDR3 is 15 amino acids.

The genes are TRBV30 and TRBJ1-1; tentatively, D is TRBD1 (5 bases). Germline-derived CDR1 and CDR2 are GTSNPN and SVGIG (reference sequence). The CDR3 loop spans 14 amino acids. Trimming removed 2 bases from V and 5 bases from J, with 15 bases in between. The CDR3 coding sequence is TGTGCCTGGAGTCCGGGTCAGGGCGTAACTGAAGCTTTCTTT. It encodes CAWSPGQGVTEAFF.

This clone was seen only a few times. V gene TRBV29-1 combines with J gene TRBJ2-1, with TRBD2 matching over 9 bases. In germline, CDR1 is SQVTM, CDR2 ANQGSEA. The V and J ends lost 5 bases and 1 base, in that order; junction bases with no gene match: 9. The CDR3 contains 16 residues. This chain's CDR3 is CSVPYLAGASYNEQFF. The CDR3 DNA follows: TGCAGCGTTCCCTATTTAGCGGGAGCTTCCTACAATGAGCAGTTCTTC.